The 4 T cell receptor beta chains reported below all come from one sample, sequenced in a study of human T cells and chemical hapten exposure. Indicated time point: patch test 1, 2 weeks after DPC sensitization. Treatment specified: therapeutic diphenylcyclopropenone sensitization with weekly scalp DPC. TCRdb processed the RACE reads anew with MiXCR; each CDR3 protein has one entry. There are tens of thousands of distinct CDR3 sequences in the sample; around 10% occur only once, and 3.5% to 4.5% lies in the top ten. The sequencing used whole blood, collected in connection with sensitization to the hapten diphenylcyclopropenone (DPC). The receptors here all came from a woman in her forties or fifties with alopecia areata. Some clones in this sample may be carry-over from other donors' samples.

This sequence joins TRBV18 and TRBJ1-2; tentatively, D is TRBD1 (6 bases). V shed 6 bases and J shed 4 bases, with 15 bases lying between them. Per the germline V gene, CDR1 is KGHSH and CDR2 is LQKENI. The CDR3 has 14 residues. CDR3 coding DNA: TGTGCCAGCTCGTCTGGACAGCTTTCCTATGGCTACACCTTC. Amino acids: CASSSGQLSYGYTF.

This chain uses TRBV11-2 with TRBJ2-1, with a weak D call TRBD2 (5 bases). Germline V gene data show CDR1 as SGHAT and CDR2 as FQNNGV. Between the trimmed V and J ends, which lost 8 bases and 15 bases, there was a span of 20 bases. The CDR3 has 12 residues. The CDR3 here is CASGLAGGKVFF. The CDR3 nucleotides are TGTGCCAGCGGCCTGGCGGGTGGAAAGGTGTTCTTC.

This clonotype has a handful of counts. This chain links TRBV6-6 with TRBJ2-2; 8 positions agree with TRBD2. The germline CDR1 and CDR2 sequences are MNHNY and SVGAGI (reference sequence). The CDR3 runs 15 residues. With 5 bases clipped from V and 1 base from J, the junction kept 3 bases outside the gene matches. The CDR3 region is CASSPRGGNTGELFF. The CDR3 bases are TGTGCCAGCAGTCCCCGGGGGGGGAACACCGGGGAGCTGTTTTTT.

This clonotype has ten or more counts. The rearrangement links TRBV28 to TRBJ2-5; perhaps TRBD2 as D (5 bases). Germline-derived CDR1 and CDR2 are MDHEN and SYDVKM. The CDR3 length is 14 residues. Trimming cost V 5 bases and J 7 bases, with 17 bases left between them. The chain's CDR3 is CASSRGGPSVTQYF. CDR3 bases: TGTGCCAGCAGTCGAGGAGGACCCTCAGTGACCCAGTACTTC.